The entry below describes one T cell receptor beta chain. This sample is part of a study of blood T cell repertoires in COVID-19. Overall study: T cells, B-cell-depleted T cells, or PBMCs provided the cDNA or gDNA that served as material.

The assay was immunoSEQ multiplex PCR, and TCRdb's table has in-frame clones only and misses some. The sample has just under 350,000 clones, 80% to 90% seen once. Source material: peripheral blood. The source is a woman in her forties or fifties with COVID-19, enrolled during active disease.

The CDR3 loop reads CASSWSGQETQYF. The CDR3, as DNA: TGCGCCAGCAGCTGGTCAGGTCAAGAGACCCAGTACTTC. This rearrangement joins TRBV5-1 to TRBJ2-5; no definite D call. V lost 3 bases and J lost 2, with 8 bases in between. Germline V gene lookup returns CDR1 SGHRS and CDR2 YFSETQ. There are 13 residues in the CDR3. Combining the CDR3 with reference TRBV5-1 and TRBJ2-5 gives the whole variable domain KAGVTQTPRYLIKTRGQQVTLSCSPISGHRSVSWYQQTPGQGLQFLFEYFSETQRNKGNFPGRFSGRQFSNSRSEMNVSTLELGDSALYLCASSWSGQETQYFGPGTRLLVL.